The rows below give T cell receptor beta chains drawn from one sample of a study of shared clonotypes between healthy human individuals. Libraries were prepared by immunoSEQ multiplex PCR; TCRdb keeps only in-frame clonotypes and omits some of them. The sample has just over 2,000,000 clones, about 95% seen once; the top ten hold more than 0.1%. The sequencing sample was made of naive CD4+ T cells sorted from blood. The receptors here all came from a man younger than 35 in good health. Both conserved end residues are part of each CDR3. D genes are given only for firm matches.

J gene	D gene	V gene	CDR3 DNA	CDR3 protein
TRBJ1-1	-	TRBV2	TGTGCCAGCAGCGCCGCAGGCTATGAAGCTTTCTTT	CASSAAGYEAFF
TRBJ2-7	-	TRBV7-9	TGTGCCAGCAGCTTAGTGGATGCCTACGAGCAGTACTTC	CASSLVDAYEQYF
TRBJ1-1	-	TRBV10-2	TGCGCCAGCAGTGATGCGGGGGTCAGGGGGAACACTGAAGCTTTCTTT	CASSDAGVRGNTEAFF
TRBJ1-2	-	TRBV5-1	TGCGCCAGCAGCTTACAGGAGAACTATGGCTACACCTTC	CASSLQENYGYTF
TRBJ2-1	TRBD2	TRBV10-2	TGCGCCAGCCTATCGGGACTAGCGGGAGTAGGTGAGCAGTTCTTC	CASLSGLAGVGEQFF
TRBJ2-7	-	TRBV19	TGTGCCAGTAGTAGTACAGGGAGCTCCTACGAGCAGTACTTC	CASSSTGSSYEQYF
TRBJ1-2	-	TRBV6-1	TGTGCCAGCAGCCAGGGAATCAACTATGGCTACACCTTC	CASSQGINYGYTF
TRBJ1-4	-	TRBV5-1	TGCGCCAGCAGCTTGCTAGGGGCAACTAATGAAAAACTGTTTTTT	CASSLLGATNEKLFF
TRBJ1-2	TRBD1	TRBV6-5	TGTGCCATTTACAGGGGGCTTTATGGCTACACCTTC	CAIYRGLYGYTF
TRBJ2-5	-	TRBV7-7	TGTGCTAGCAGCCGTGCCGGGAAACAAGAGACCCAGTACTTC	CASSRAGKQETQYF
TRBJ2-3	-	TRBV18	TGTGCCAGCTCACCACCTTCCCTCGCCGATACGCAGTATTTT	CASSPPSLADTQYF
TRBJ2-1	-	TRBV30	TGTGCCTGGAGTGTGAATGCTGGACACCATTACAATGAGCAGTTCTTC	CAWSVNAGHHYNEQFF
TRBJ1-6	-	TRBV28	TGTGCCAGCAGTTCACGAACCTCGGGGGTCTCCTATAATTCACCCCTCCACTTT	CASSSRTSGVSYNSPLHF
TRBJ2-7	TRBD1	TRBV6-5	TGTGCCAGCAGTTTCCCGGACAGGCCGAGCTCCTACGAGCAGTACTTC	CASSFPDRPSSYEQYF
TRBJ2-2	TRBD2	TRBV18	TGTGCCAGCTCATGGACTAGCGGGAACACCGGGGAGCTGTTTTTT	CASSWTSGNTGELFF
TRBJ1-6	TRBD1	TRBV2	TGTGCCAGCAAGAGTTTGGCAGGGGGAAATTCACCCCTCCACTTT	CASKSLAGGNSPLHF